This T cell receptor beta chain was identified in a study of blood T cell repertoires in COVID-19 (dated by TCRdb to about 2020). Background for the entire study: The collaborator samples originated in the United States, Italy and Spain and spanned the acute and convalescent phases of COVID-19. The prospective study material was composed of cDNA or gDNA derived from T cells, B-cell-depleted T cells, or PBMCs. Subjects who had been exposed to COVID-19, were actively infected with it, or had recovered from it provided the deeply sampled blood TCRbeta repertoires that made up the dataset. The repertoires were released in a freely available public database meant as a resource for research on the immune response to SARS-CoV-2. Samples came from the ongoing ImmuneRACE study (first 160 participants) plus 1,254 subjects from 6 global collaborators. The sample metadata nearly always contained a de-identified subject ID, COVID-19 status, age in years and sex. Where HLA class I and class II types were available, the types were taken from metadata supplied by the sample provider, not from assay-based typing. The full study reports these points: Clinical and demographic metadata were provided uncurated, with the amount varying by source and participant.

TCRbeta CDR3 regions were amplified from genomic DNA using the immunoSEQ Assay, a bias-controlled multiplex PCR. The original methods were these. Within the assay, amplification of reference gene primers was used to estimate how many nucleated cells each sample contained. To quantify the absolute abundance of each unique TCRbeta CDR3 rearrangement, sequence reads were collapsed and filtered. For each sample, productive Simpson clonality was calculated as the square root of Simpson's diversity index across productive rearrangements. TCRdb provides this immuneACCESS table in a form limited to in-frame rearrangements. Some clones are lacking; in checked studies, under half of them reflect an unresolved V gene, and why the rest are absent is not known. V and J calls plus clone size are reproduced from that table; the DNA served to infer D and trimming. This sample gives under 200,000 clones in total; about nine tenths of them show up just once. Clones ranked in the top ten supply around 1.5% of the sample.

CDR1 is given as SGHDT and CDR2 as YYEEEE, both from the germline V gene. Trimmed from V: 1 base; trimmed from J: 8 bases; junction bases lacking a gene match: 3. Including the terminal cysteine and phenylalanine, the CDR3 comprises 13 residues. CDR3 DNA only is kept here, 39 bases in frame from base 1. In regard to this clone: Its specific antigen is unknown. Base qualities are missing; no much larger clone stands one base away.

The collaborating institutions used their own protocols to collect whole blood in K2EDTA tubes. For TCRbeta analysis, collaborator samples were shipped as frozen whole blood, as isolated PBMCs, or as DNA extracted from either sample type. The sequenced sample was peripheral blood. The sequence derives from a man between 18 and 29 years old with active or convalescent COVID-19. The chain employs TRBV5-6 and TRBJ1-2; TRBD1 agrees with 9 junctional bases. The CDR3 has the sequence CASSLYRGQGYTF. The sequenced DNA is TGTGCCAGCAGCTTGTACAGGGGGCAAGGCTACACCTTC. Here the CDR3 is joined to the reference TRBV5-6 and TRBJ1-2 genes, and the full variable domain is: DAGVTQSPTHLIKTRGQQVTLRCSPKSGHDTVSWYQQALGQGPQFIFQYYEEEERQRGNFPDRFSGHQFPNYSSELNVNALLLGDSALYLCASSLYRGQGYTFGSGTRLTVV.